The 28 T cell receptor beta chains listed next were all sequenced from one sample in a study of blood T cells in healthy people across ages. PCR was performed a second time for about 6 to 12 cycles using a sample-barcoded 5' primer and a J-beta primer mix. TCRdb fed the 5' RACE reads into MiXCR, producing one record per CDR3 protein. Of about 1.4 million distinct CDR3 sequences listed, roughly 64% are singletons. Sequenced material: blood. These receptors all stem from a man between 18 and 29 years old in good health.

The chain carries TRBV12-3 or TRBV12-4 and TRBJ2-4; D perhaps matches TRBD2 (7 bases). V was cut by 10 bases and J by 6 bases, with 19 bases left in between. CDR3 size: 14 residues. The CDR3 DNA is TGTGCCACCAGCCGAGGGGGAGGGTTAAACATTCAGTACTTC. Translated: CATSRGGGLNIQYF.

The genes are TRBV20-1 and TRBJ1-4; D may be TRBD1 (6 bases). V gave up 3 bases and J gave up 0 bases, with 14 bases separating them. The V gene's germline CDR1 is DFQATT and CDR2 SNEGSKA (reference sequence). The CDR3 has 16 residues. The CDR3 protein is CSASSGTSATNEKLFF. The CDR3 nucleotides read TGCAGTGCTAGTTCAGGGACATCGGCAACTAATGAAAAACTGTTTTTT.

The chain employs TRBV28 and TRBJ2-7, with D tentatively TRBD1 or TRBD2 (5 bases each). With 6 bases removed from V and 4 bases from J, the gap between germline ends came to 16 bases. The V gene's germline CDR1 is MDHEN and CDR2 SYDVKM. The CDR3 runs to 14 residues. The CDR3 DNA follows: TGTGCCAGCAGACCGCTGGGACCAACATACGAGCAGTACTTC. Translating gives CASRPLGPTYEQYF.

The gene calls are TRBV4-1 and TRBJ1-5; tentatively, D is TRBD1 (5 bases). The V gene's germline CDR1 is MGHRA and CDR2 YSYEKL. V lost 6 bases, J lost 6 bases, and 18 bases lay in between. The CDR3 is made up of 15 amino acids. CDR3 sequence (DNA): TGCGCCAGCAGTCCAAGAGGGGTTTTGGGTCAGCCCCAGCATTTT. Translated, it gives CASSPRGVLGQPQHF.

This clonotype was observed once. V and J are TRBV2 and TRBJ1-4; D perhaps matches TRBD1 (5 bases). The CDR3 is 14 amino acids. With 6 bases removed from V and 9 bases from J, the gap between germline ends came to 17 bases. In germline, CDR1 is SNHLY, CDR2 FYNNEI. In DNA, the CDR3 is TGTGCCAGCAGCCCCGTCCAGGGTATGAAAAAACTGTTTTTT. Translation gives CASSPVQGMKKLFF.

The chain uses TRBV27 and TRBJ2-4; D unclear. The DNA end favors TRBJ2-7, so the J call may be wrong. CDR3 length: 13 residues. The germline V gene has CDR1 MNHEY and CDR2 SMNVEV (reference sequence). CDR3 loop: CASSYKRVYEQYF. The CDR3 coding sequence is TGTGCCAGCAGTTACAAGCGTGTCTACGAGCAGTACTTC.

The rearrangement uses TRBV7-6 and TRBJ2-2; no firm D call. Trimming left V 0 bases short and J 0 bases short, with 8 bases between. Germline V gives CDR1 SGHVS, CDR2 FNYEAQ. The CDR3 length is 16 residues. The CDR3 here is CASSLAPASNTGELFF. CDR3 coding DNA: TGTGCCAGCAGCTTAGCGCCAGCGTCGAACACCGGGGAGCTGTTTTTT.

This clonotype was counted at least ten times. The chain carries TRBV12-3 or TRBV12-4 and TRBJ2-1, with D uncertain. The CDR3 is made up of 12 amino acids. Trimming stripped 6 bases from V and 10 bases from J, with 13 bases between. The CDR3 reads CASRYSGQEQFF. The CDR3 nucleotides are TGTGCCAGCAGGTACTCCGGGCAGGAGCAGTTCTTC.

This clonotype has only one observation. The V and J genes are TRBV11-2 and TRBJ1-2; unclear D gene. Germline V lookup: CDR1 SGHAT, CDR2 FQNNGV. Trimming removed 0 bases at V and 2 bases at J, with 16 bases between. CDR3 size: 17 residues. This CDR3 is CASSLDGVFGVNYGYTF. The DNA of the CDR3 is TGTGCCAGCAGCTTAGATGGGGTTTTCGGGGTCAACTATGGCTACACCTTC.

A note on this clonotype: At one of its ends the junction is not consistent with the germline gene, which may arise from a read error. Here the CDR3 DNA reads TGCGCCCGCAGCCAAGAGGGAGCAGCTGGGGGCAACCAAGAGACCCAGTACTTC. It specifies CARSQEGAAGGNQETQYF. The rearrangement uses TRBV4-3 and TRBJ2-4; D possibly corresponds to TRBD1 (6 bases). Near its end, the DNA agrees better with TRBJ2-5, so the J call may be wrong. CDR3 length: 18 amino acids. CDR1 and CDR2 (germline): LGHNA, YSLEER.

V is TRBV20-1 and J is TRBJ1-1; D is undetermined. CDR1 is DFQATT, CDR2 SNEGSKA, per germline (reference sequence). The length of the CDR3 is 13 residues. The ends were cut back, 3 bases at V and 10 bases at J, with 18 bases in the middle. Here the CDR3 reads CSARARNRVGAFF. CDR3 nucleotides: TGCAGTGCTAGGGCCCGCAACCGTGTTGGAGCTTTCTTT.

In DNA form, the CDR3 reads TGTGCCAGCAGCGCTACAGGGGGCGCGCCGTTGGATACGCAGTATTTT. Translating gives CASSATGGAPLDTQYF. The chain is built from TRBV9 and TRBJ2-3; the match to TRBD1 covers 9 bases. This CDR3 comprises 16 residues. Germline-derived CDR1 and CDR2 are SGDLS and YYNGEE. Unmatched junction bases numbered 11, after V lost 3 bases and J lost 6 bases.

In DNA, the CDR3 is TGTGCCAGCAGTTCATCAGCGGACATGCGCACAGATACGCAGTATTTT. Translated, it gives CASSSSADMRTDTQYF. J is TRBJ2-3 and V is TRBV6-6; the D call may be TRBD1 or TRBD2 (5 bases each). Trimming pared 4 bases from V and 1 base from J, leaving 15 bases between. Germline V gene data show CDR1 as MNHNY and CDR2 as SVGAGI (reference sequence). This CDR3 has 16 amino acids.

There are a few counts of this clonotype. The CDR3 spells CASSFGRGHSYEQYF. In DNA form, the CDR3 reads TGTGCCAGCAGTTTTGGCAGGGGCCACTCCTACGAGCAGTACTTC. The rearrangement links TRBV27 to TRBJ2-7; D might be TRBD1 (6 bases). The V end was cut by 3 bases, the J end by 0 bases, with 12 bases between. Germline CDR1 MNHEY, CDR2 SMNVEV (reference sequence). The CDR3 runs 15 residues.

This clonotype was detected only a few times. The CDR3 loop reads CASRGGADPGYTF. As DNA, the CDR3 is TGTGCCAGCCGCGGGGGGGCTGATCCTGGCTACACCTTC. The J gene is TRBJ1-2, the V gene TRBV9; maybe TRBD1 (6 bases). This CDR3 contains 13 residues. CDR1 is SGDLS, CDR2 YYNGEE, per germline. V lost 7 bases and J 7 bases, leaving 17 bases between the germline ends.

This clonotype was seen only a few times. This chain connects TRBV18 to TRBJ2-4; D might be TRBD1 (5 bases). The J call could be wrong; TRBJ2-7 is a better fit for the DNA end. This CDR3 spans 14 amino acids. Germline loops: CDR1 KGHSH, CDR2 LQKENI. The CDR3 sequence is CASSPLAGLNEQYF. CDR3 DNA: TGTGCCAGCTCACCATTGGCAGGGCTCAACGAGCAGTACTTC.

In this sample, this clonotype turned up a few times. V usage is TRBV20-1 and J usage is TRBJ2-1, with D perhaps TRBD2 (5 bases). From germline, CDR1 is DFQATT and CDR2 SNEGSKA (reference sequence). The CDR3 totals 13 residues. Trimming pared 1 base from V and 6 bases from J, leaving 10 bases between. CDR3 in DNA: TGCAGTGCTAGAGCCCCGGACTCCAATGAGCAGTTCTTC. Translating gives CSARAPDSNEQFF.

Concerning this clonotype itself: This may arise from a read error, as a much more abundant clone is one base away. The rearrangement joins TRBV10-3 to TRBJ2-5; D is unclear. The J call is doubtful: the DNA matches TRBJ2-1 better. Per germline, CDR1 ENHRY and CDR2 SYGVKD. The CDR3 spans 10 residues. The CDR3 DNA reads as TGTGCCGCCCCCCAAGAGACCCAGTTCTTC. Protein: CAAPQETQFF.

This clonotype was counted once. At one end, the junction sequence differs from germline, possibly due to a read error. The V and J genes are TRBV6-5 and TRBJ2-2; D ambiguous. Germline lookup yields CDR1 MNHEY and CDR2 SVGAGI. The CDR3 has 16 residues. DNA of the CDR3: TGTGCCGGCAGAAAGGGCCGTAGAGCGTCCACCGGGGAGCTGTTTTTT. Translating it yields CAGRKGRRASTGELFF.

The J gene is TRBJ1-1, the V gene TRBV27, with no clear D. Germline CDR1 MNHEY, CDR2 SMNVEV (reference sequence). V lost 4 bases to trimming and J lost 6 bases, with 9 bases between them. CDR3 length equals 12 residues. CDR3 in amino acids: CASSSTAAEAFF. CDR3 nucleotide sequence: TGTGCCAGCAGTTCTACTGCCGCTGAAGCTTTCTTT.

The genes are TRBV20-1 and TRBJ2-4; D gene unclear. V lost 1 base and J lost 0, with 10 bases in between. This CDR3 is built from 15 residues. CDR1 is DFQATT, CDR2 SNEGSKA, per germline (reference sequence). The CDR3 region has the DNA TGCAGTGCTAGAGCTCCTTGGGGAGCCAAAAACATTCAGTACTTC. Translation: CSARAPWGAKNIQYF.

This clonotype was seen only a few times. This CDR3 is CSATKTTGPYRNNEQFF. For the CDR3, the DNA is TGCAGCGCAACCAAGACCACAGGGCCCTACCGAAACAATGAGCAGTTCTTC. The chain carries TRBV29-1 and TRBJ2-1; D is possibly TRBD1 (6 bases). With 7 bases removed from V and 5 bases from J, the gap between germline ends came to 27 bases. Germline CDR1 SQVTM, CDR2 ANQGSEA. The CDR3 spans 17 residues.

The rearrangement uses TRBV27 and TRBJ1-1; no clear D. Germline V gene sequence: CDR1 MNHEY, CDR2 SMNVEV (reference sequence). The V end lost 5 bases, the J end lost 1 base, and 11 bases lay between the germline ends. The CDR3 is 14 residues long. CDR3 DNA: TGTGCCAGCAGTCTGAGCAGAACGAACACTGAAGCTTTCTTT. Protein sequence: CASSLSRTNTEAFF.

The CDR3 region is CASSVETFGYEQYF. The DNA of the CDR3 is TGTGCCAGCAGCGTAGAAACCTTTGGGTACGAGCAGTACTTC. This chain connects TRBV7-6 to TRBJ2-4, with D uncertain. The DNA matches TRBJ2-7 better at its end, which makes the J call doubtful. The CDR3 contains 14 residues. Germline lookup yields CDR1 SGHVS and CDR2 FNYEAQ.

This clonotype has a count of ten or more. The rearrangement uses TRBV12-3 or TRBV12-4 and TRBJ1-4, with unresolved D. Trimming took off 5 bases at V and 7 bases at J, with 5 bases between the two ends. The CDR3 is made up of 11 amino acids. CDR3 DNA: TGTGCCAGCAGTCTCGCTGAAAAACTGTTTTTT. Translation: CASSLAEKLFF.

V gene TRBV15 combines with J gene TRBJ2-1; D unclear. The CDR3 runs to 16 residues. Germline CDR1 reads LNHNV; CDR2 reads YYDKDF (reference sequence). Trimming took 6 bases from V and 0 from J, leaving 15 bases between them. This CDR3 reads CATRSLAASSYNEQFF. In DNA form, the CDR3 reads TGTGCCACCAGATCGTTAGCCGCTAGCTCCTACAATGAGCAGTTCTTC.

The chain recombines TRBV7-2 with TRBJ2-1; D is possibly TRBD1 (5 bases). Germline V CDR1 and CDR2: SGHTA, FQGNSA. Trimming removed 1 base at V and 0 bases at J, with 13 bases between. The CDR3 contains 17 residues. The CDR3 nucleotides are TGTGCCAGCAGCTTAGTTGGTGGGGCCAGCTCCTACAATGAGCAGTTCTTC. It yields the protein CASSLVGGASSYNEQFF.

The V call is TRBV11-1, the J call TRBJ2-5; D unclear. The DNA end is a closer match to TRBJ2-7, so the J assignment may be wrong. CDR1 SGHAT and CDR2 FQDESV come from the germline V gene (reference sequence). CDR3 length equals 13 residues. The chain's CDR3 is CASQRLAPNEQYF. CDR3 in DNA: TGTGCCAGCCAAAGGCTCGCCCCTAACGAGCAGTACTTC.